These T cell receptor beta chains were read from a single sample in a study of T-cell memory formation after mild COVID-19. Each CDR3 protein is one row after TCRdb ran MiXCR on the 5' RACE reads. The repertoire holds around 120,000 distinct CDR3 sequences, with 15% to 20% as singletons. Sample: PBMCs or a T cell subset sorted from them (not recorded which). The receptor set was obtained from an adult woman who had mild COVID-19 (a few samples of this study predate the infection). Cell type and time point are not known. Each CDR3 is given with its conserved first and last residue. A D gene is named only where the DNA matches it firmly. Only part of the rows carry a size: once, few, many, or a class if the clone is expanded.

clone size	V gene	J gene	D gene	CDR3 DNA	CDR3 protein
few	TRBV19	TRBJ2-2	.	TGTGCCAGTACCCCGTCGGCCGGGGAGCTGTTTTTT	CASTPSAGELFF
.	TRBV30	TRBJ2-7	TRBD2	TGTGCCTGGAGTGGGAACGAACGGGAGCGGGGAATCTACGAGCAGTACTTC	CAWSGNERERGIYEQYF
few	TRBV2	TRBJ2-5	.	TGTGCCAGCAGTGTTTTTGCGGGCCAAGAGACCCAGTACTTC	CASSVFAGQETQYF
.	TRBV11-3	TRBJ2-1	.	TGTGCCAGCAGCTCCCCCGGGACGGACTCCTACAATGAGCAGTTCTTC	CASSSPGTDSYNEQFF
few	TRBV7-3	TRBJ2-1	TRBD2	TGTGCCAGCAGCTTAGCGGGACTAGCGGTAAACAATGAGCAGTTCTTC	CASSLAGLAVNNEQFF
few	TRBV20-1	TRBJ1-2	.	TGCAGTGCTAGAGCTCAGATATCAACTAACTATGGCTACACCTTC	CSARAQISTNYGYTF
.	TRBV20-1	TRBJ1-5	.	TGCAGTGCTATATACCCCGAAAGCAATCAGCCCCAGCATTTT	CSAIYPESNQPQHF
few	TRBV5-4	TRBJ2-3	.	TGTGCCAGCAGCTTCGGGGACATGCAGCAGTATTTT	CASSFGDMQQYF
few	TRBV4-3	TRBJ2-7	TRBD2	TGCGCCAGCAGCCAAGTTTTAGGGACTAGCGGGACCTACGAGCAGTACTTC	CASSQVLGTSGTYEQYF
.	TRBV6-5	TRBJ1-2	.	TGTGCCAGCAGGGGATTTCTTGCCTACTATGGCTACACCTTC	CASRGFLAYYGYTF
.	TRBV20-1	TRBJ1-1	.	TGCAGCACAACAGGGCCGAACACTGAAGCTTTCTTT	CSTTGPNTEAFF
.	TRBV29-1	TRBJ2-7	TRBD1	TGCAGCGTTGGAGGGGACAGGACCTACGAGCAGTACTTC	CSVGGDRTYEQYF
.	TRBV5-1	TRBJ1-6	.	TGCGCCAGCAGCTTGAATGGGGACCCGGACCATTCACCCCTCCACTTT	CASSLNGDPDHSPLHF
.	TRBV28	TRBJ2-7	.	TGTGCCAGCTTACAAGACCTGAGTGGGATTTCCTACGAGCAGTACTTC	CASLQDLSGISYEQYF
.	TRBV9	TRBJ2-5	TRBD2	TGTGCCAGCAGCCCCCGTGGGCGGGAGGAAGAGACCCAGTACTTC	CASSPRGREEETQYF
few	TRBV18	TRBJ2-7	TRBD1	TGTGCCAGCTCACCACCGGCGGCAGCGACAGGGGACGAGCAGTACTTC	CASSPPAAATGDEQYF
few	TRBV7-3	TRBJ1-4	.	TGTGCCAGCAGCTTAAACAGGAATGAAAAACTGTTTTTT	CASSLNRNEKLFF
once	TRBV11-3	TRBJ2-5	TRBD1	TGTGCCAGCAGCTACGCTAGACAGGGGAACCAAGAGACCCAGTACTTC	CASSYARQGNQETQYF
.	TRBV20-1	TRBJ2-3	TRBD1	TGCAGTGCTAGTAATAGCAGGGGGTATACAGATACGCAGTATTTT	CSASNSRGYTDTQYF
.	TRBV5-1	TRBJ2-7	TRBD1	TGCGCCAGCAGCTCACCGGGACAGGGGGACTACGAGCAGTACTTC	CASSSPGQGDYEQYF
.	TRBV23-1	TRBJ2-7	TRBD2	TGCGCCAGCAGTCAGCCACTCGGGAGGTACGAGCAGTACTTC	CASSQPLGRYEQYF
.	TRBV6-2/TRBV6-3	TRBJ2-3	TRBD1	TGTGCCAGCAGCCCAGCAAGGAGGACAGGGCGTTCTACCGGCACGCAGTATTTT	CASSPARRTGRSTGTQYF
.	TRBV11-2	TRBJ1-1	.	TGTGCCAGCAGCTGGTCACAGGAACTTGAAGCTTTCTTT	CASSWSQELEAFF
.	TRBV7-9	TRBJ1-1	.	TGTGCCAGCAGCTCGACCTTCGGTGGCACTGAAGCTTTCTTT	CASSSTFGGTEAFF
few	TRBV6-2/TRBV6-3	TRBJ1-1	.	TGTGCCAGCGGGGGGTTCCGTGGAGCTTTCTTT	CASGGFRGAFF
.	TRBV6-2/TRBV6-3	TRBJ2-7	.	TGTGCCAGCAGTTCTGTCGACGAGCAGTACTTC	CASSSVDEQYF
.	TRBV4-1	TRBJ1-5	.	TGCGCCAGCAGCCAAGCCTGGGACAATCAGCCCCAGCATTTT	CASSQAWDNQPQHF
few	TRBV15	TRBJ2-7	TRBD1	TGTGCCACCAGCAGGGACCGGGACAGGGAATACGAGCAGTACTTC	CATSRDRDREYEQYF
few	TRBV2	TRBJ2-4	.	TGTGCCAGCAGTGAAGGTGGGGCGTTTGGCAAAAACATTCAGTACTTC	CASSEGGAFGKNIQYF
few	TRBV5-1	TRBJ2-7	.	TGCGCCAGCAGCTCCAAAACCTACGAGCAGTACTTC	CASSSKTYEQYF
few	TRBV20-1	TRBJ1-5	.	TGCAGTGCTAGGACAGATAGCAATCAGCCCCAGCATTTT	CSARTDSNQPQHF
.	TRBV15	TRBJ1-4	TRBD1	TGTGCCACCAGCACTTACCGGGACAGGCATAATGAAAAACTGTTTTTT	CATSTYRDRHNEKLFF
.	TRBV3-1	TRBJ2-2	.	TGTGCCAGCAGCCGCGCCACCGGGGAGCTGTTTTTT	CASSRATGELFF
few	TRBV9	TRBJ2-3	TRBD2	TGTGCCAGCAGCGTAGCTGGGACTAGCGGGGGAGATACGCAGTATTTT	CASSVAGTSGGDTQYF
.	TRBV14	TRBJ2-7	.	TGTGCCAGCAGCCAAGTCGGTAGCGGAAACTACGAGCAGTACTTC	CASSQVGSGNYEQYF
.	TRBV13	TRBJ1-5	.	TGTGCCAGCAGCTTAGGTAGAACAGGGTCTCAGCCCCAGCATTTT	CASSLGRTGSQPQHF
.	TRBV12-3/TRBV12-4	TRBJ2-3	.	TGTGCCAGCAGTCAACGGGGCAGATCCACTTATACAGATACGCAGTATTTT	CASSQRGRSTYTDTQYF
.	TRBV20-1	TRBJ2-7	.	TGCAGTGCTAGAGCACCCACCGTCACTCCGGAGCAGTACTTC	CSARAPTVTPEQYF
.	TRBV12-3/TRBV12-4	TRBJ1-1	.	TGTGCCAGCAAAATCTCGGGGTGGGCAGAAGTAGAAGCTTTCTTT	CASKISGWAEVEAFF
.	TRBV7-9	TRBJ1-2	.	TGTGCCAGCAGCCTGGGTGTGAGGCACTACTATGGCTACACCTTC	CASSLGVRHYYGYTF
few	TRBV20-1	TRBJ2-5	.	TGCAGTGCTAGAGCCACAGGGCTAGTTCAGACCCAGTACTTC	CSARATGLVQTQYF
few	TRBV19	TRBJ2-2	.	TGTGCCAGCACCCCCGGGCTAGAGGTCACCGGGGAGCTGTTTTTT	CASTPGLEVTGELFF
few	TRBV9	TRBJ2-1	.	TGTGCCAGCAGCGTATTCCAGAGAGGGGACAATGAGCAGTTCTTC	CASSVFQRGDNEQFF
.	TRBV29-1	TRBJ1-2	.	TGCAGCGTTGGAGGAGGGGGATTCCATGGCTACACCTTC	CSVGGGGFHGYTF
many	TRBV7-9	TRBJ2-3	.	TGTGCCAGCAGCCCGAACTCGGGTACGCAGTATTTT	CASSPNSGTQYF
few	TRBV7-9	TRBJ2-2	TRBD2	TGTGCCAGCAGCTTAGATGGGACTACCAGACGGAGCGGGGAGCTGTTTTTT	CASSLDGTTRRSGELFF
few	TRBV20-1	TRBJ1-6	TRBD1	TGCAGTGCTAGAGGGGACAGGGGGTATTCACCCCTCCACTTT	CSARGDRGYSPLHF
.	TRBV15	TRBJ2-1	TRBD1	TGTGCCACCAGCAGAGACCAAGACAGGGGGTACAATGAGCAGTTCTTC	CATSRDQDRGYNEQFF
.	TRBV6-5	TRBJ1-5	TRBD1	TGTGCCAGCAGCCCGACAGGGGGCAATCAGCCCCAGCATTTT	CASSPTGGNQPQHF
.	TRBV2	TRBJ2-3	.	TGTGCCAGCAGTTTTTCGCCAGCGAGCACAGATACGCAGTATTTT	CASSFSPASTDTQYF
few	TRBV11-2	TRBJ2-7	.	TGTGCCAGCAGCTTTAATTCTCTAGAAAACTACGAGCAGTACTTC	CASSFNSLENYEQYF
few	TRBV20-1	TRBJ1-2	TRBD1	TGCAGTGCTAGCTACGGGACAGATAACTATGGCTACACCTTC	CSASYGTDNYGYTF
few	TRBV7-2	TRBJ1-1	.	TGTGCCAGCAGCAGCGGACTTACGAACACTGAAGCTTTCTTT	CASSSGLTNTEAFF
.	TRBV19	TRBJ1-1	.	TGTGCCAGTAGTACGACAGGCAGGCACACTGAAGCTTTCTTT	CASSTTGRHTEAFF
.	TRBV29-1	TRBJ2-3	TRBD2	TGCAGCGTTGAAGGTGGTCGGGAGGAGCGGATAGATACGCAGTATTTT	CSVEGGREERIDTQYF
.	TRBV7-7	TRBJ2-2	TRBD2	TGTGCTAGCAGCGGGCGAAGACTAGCGGGAGGGCCGTTTTCCACCGGGGAGCTGTTTTTT	CASSGRRLAGGPFSTGELFF
.	TRBV12-3/TRBV12-4	TRBJ1-3	.	TGTGCCAGCAGTTATGGGGTCCGGAACACCATATATTTT	CASSYGVRNTIYF
few	TRBV9	TRBJ1-6	.	TGTGCCAGCAGCGGAAAGCTGACGGCCGGATCCTATAATTCACCCCTCCACTTT	CASSGKLTAGSYNSPLHF
.	TRBV5-1	TRBJ2-5	.	TGCGCCAGCAGCTTACCGGACAGAGGGGGGACCCAGTACTTC	CASSLPDRGGTQYF